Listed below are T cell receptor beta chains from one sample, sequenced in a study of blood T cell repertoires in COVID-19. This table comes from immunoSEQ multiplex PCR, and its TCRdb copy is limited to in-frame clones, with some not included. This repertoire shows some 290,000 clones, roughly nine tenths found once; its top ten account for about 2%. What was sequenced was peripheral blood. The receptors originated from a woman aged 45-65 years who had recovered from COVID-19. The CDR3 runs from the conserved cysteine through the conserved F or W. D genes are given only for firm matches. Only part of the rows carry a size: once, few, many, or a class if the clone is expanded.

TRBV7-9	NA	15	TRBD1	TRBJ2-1	TGTGCCAGCAGCTCCTCGGACAGGGCTTTCGATGAGCAGTTCTTC	CASSSSDRAFDEQFF
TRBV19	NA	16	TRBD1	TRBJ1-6	TGTGCCAGTAGTATTGTTGGCAGGGGGCAAAATTCACCCCTCCACTTT	CASSIVGRGQNSPLHF
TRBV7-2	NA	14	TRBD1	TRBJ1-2	TGTGCCAGCAGCCCCGGAGTACGGACAGGGACCTACACCTTC	CASSPGVRTGTYTF
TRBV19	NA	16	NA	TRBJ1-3	TGTGCCAGTAGTACCTCGGGGTCCTTCTCTGGAAACACCATATATTTT	CASSTSGSFSGNTIYF
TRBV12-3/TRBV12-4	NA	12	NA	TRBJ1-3	TGTGCCAGTCAGGAGGTCCGAGACACCATATATTTT	CASQEVRDTIYF
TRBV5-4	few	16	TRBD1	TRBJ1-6	TGTGCCAGCAGCCCGGACCCGACAGGGGGCTATTCACCCCTCCACTTT	CASSPDPTGGYSPLHF
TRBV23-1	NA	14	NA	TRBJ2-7	TGCGCCAGTTGGATGAGGGGGAATGCCTACGAGCAGTACTTC	CASWMRGNAYEQYF
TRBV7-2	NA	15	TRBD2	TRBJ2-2	TGTGCCAGCAGCCGGACTAGCGGGAACACCGGGGAGCTGTTTTTT	CASSRTSGNTGELFF
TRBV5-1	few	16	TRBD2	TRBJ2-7	TGCGCCAGCAGCTCCCAGACTAGCGGGGCCGCCTACGAGCAGTACTTC	CASSSQTSGAAYEQYF
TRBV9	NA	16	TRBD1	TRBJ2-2	TGTGCCAGCAGCCCTTCCGGGACAGGGGTTACCGGGGAGCTGTTTTTT	CASSPSGTGVTGELFF
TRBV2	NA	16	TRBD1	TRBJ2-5	TGTGCCAGCAGCGCCCGCGACAGGGGGATAGGAGAGACCCAGTACTTC	CASSARDRGIGETQYF
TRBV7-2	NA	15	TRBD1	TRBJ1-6	TGTGCCAGCAGCCGGGGACAGGGGCTGGTTTCACCCCTCCACTTT	CASSRGQGLVSPLHF
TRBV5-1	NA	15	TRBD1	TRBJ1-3	TGCGCCAGCAGCTTTGGACAGGTCCCTGGAAACACCATATATTTT	CASSFGQVPGNTIYF
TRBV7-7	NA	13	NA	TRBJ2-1	TGTGCTAGCAGCTTTCTGTTAGCTGGTGAGCAGTTCTTC	CASSFLLAGEQFF
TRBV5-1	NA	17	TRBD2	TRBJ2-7	TGCGCCAGCAGCGACGCCGGACTAGCGGGAGGGCCGTTCGGGCAGTACTTC	CASSDAGLAGGPFGQYF
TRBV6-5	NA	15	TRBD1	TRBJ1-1	TGTGCCAGCAGTTACGGGACAGGGACGAACACTGAAGCTTTCTTT	CASSYGTGTNTEAFF
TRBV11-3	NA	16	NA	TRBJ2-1	TGTGCCAGCAGCTTAGTCGTGGGCAGCTCCTACAATGAGCAGTTCTTC	CASSLVVGSSYNEQFF
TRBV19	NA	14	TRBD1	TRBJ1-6	TGTGCCAGCAACAAAGGGGGCCGTAATTCACCCCTCCACTTT	CASNKGGRNSPLHF
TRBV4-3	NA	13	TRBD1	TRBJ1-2	TGCGCCAGCAGCATGGACAGGGTCTATGGCTACACCTTC	CASSMDRVYGYTF
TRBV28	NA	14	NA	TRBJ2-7	TGTGCCAGCAGCTCGCTAAGGGGCGCCTACGAGCAGTACTTC	CASSSLRGAYEQYF